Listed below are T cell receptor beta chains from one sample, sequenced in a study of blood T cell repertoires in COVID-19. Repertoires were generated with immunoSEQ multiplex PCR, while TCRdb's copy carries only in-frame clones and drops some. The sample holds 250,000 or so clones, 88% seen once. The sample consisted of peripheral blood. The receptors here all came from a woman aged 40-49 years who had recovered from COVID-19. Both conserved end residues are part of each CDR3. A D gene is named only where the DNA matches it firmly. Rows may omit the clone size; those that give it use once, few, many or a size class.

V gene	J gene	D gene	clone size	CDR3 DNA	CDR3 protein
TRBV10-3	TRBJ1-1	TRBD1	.	TGTGCCATCGATCCAACGGGACAGATGAACACTGAAGCTTTCTTT	CAIDPTGQMNTEAFF
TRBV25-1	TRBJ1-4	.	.	TGTGCCAGCAGTGAGTCGGTCGGGGTGGCTGAAAAACTGTTTTTT	CASSESVGVAEKLFF
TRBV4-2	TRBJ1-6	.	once	TGTGCCAGCAGCCAAGATCTGGCTAATTCACCCCTCCACTTT	CASSQDLANSPLHF
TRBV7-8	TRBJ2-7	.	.	TGTGCCAGCAGCTTAGTTGTGTCCGGGAGTGGGGTCTACGAGCAGTACTTC	CASSLVVSGSGVYEQYF
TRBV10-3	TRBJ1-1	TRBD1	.	TGTGCCATCAGTCTCCGGGACAGGGGTTATCGCACTGAAGCTTTCTTT	CAISLRDRGYRTEAFF
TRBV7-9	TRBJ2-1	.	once	TGTGCCAGCAGCTTCTCCGAGAGCTCCTACAATGAGCAGTTCTTC	CASSFSESSYNEQFF
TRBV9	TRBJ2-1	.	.	TGTGCCAGCAGCGTCCTGTCGTCGGGGACTCCCCCCTACAATGAGCAGTTCTTC	CASSVLSSGTPPYNEQFF
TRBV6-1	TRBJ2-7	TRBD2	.	TGTGCCAGCAGTGGGGGGGGACCCCGGGGCGAGCAGTACTTC	CASSGGGPRGEQYF
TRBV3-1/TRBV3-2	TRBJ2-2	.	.	TGTGCCAGCAGACTCCACGGGACAACATACACCGGGGAGCTGTTTTTT	CASRLHGTTYTGELFF
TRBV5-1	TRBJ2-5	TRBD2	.	TGCGCCAGCAGCTGGCGGCCTAGCGGCCAAGAGACCCAGTACTTC	CASSWRPSGQETQYF
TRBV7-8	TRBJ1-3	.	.	TGTGCCAGCAGCCCCACTGGAAACACCATATATTTT	CASSPTGNTIYF
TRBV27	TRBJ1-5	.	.	TGTGCCAGCAGTTCCCCAACCAGGGGAAATAATCAGCCCCAGCATTTT	CASSSPTRGNNQPQHF
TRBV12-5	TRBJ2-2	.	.	TGTGCTAGTGGGGACAGATGGACCGGGGAGCTGTTTTTT	CASGDRWTGELFF
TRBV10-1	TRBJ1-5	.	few	TGCGCCAGCAGTGGCACAGATCAGCCCCAGCATTTT	CASSGTDQPQHF
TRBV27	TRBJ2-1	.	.	TGTGCCAGCCGGGGGGCCATGGGTGAGCAGTTCTTC	CASRGAMGEQFF
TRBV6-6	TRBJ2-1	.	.	TGTGCCAGCAGTCCCGGGGGTGGGGTCAATGAGCAGTTCTTC	CASSPGGGVNEQFF
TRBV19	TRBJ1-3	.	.	TGTGCCAGTAGTATGGGGCTTGGAAACACCATATATTTT	CASSMGLGNTIYF
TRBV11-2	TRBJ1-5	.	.	TGTGCCAGCAGCCATGGCCCAAATCAGCCCCAGCATTTT	CASSHGPNQPQHF
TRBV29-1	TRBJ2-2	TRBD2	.	TGCAGCGCGGGACTAGCGGGGAGGGGCGGGGAGCTGTTTTTT	CSAGLAGRGGELFF
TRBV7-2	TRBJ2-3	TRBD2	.	TGTGCCAGCAGCTTAGGGACTAGCGGGAATACGCAGTATTTT	CASSLGTSGNTQYF
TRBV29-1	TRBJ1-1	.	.	TGCAGCGTTGAAGACCGATACAGGGTACCCACTGAAGCTTTCTTT	CSVEDRYRVPTEAFF
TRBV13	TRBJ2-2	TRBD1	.	TGTGCCAGCAGCTCCCGGACAGGGGGGAATTCGAACACCGGGGAGCTGTTTTTT	CASSSRTGGNSNTGELFF
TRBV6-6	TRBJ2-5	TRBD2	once	TGTGCCAGCAGTCCCCGACTAGGGAGGGGAACCAAAACGAGGGAGACCCAGTACTTC	CASSPRLGRGTKTRETQYF
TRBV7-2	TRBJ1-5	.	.	TGTGCCAGCACCTTGGGGGGGCGGAGCCCTCAGCCCCAGCATTTT	CASTLGGRSPQPQHF
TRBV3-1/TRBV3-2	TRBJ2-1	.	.	TGTGCCAGCAGCCAGAACGGAGCGGTTTCCTACAATGAGCAGTTCTTC	CASSQNGAVSYNEQFF
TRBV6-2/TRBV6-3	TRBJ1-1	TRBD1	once	TGTGCCAGCAGCGGGGACAGGGGGCCCGCTGAAGCTTTCTTT	CASSGDRGPAEAFF
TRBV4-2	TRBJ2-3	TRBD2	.	TGTGCCAGCAGCCAACCCGCTACCGGACTAGCGGGAGTAGTTACGCAGTATTTT	CASSQPATGLAGVVTQYF
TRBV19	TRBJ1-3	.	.	TGTGCCAGTAGTATTGCCCTCGGGGGGCGGACCCGCTCTGGAAACACCATATATTTT	CASSIALGGRTRSGNTIYF
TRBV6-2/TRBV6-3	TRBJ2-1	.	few	TGTGCCAGCAGCCCACGAGCGGGTAATGAGCAGTTCTTC	CASSPRAGNEQFF
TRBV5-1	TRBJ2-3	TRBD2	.	TGCGCCAGCAGCAACCCCGGGGGGTCCGGCACAGATACGCAGTATTTT	CASSNPGGSGTDTQYF
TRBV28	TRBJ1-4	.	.	TGTGCCAGCAGTTCCCCGACAGAAAAACTGTTTTTT	CASSSPTEKLFF
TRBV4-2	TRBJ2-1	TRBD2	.	TGTGCCAGCAGCCCGGGGGGGCCGGGCCCTACAGGTTGGGAGCAGTTCTTC	CASSPGGPGPTGWEQFF
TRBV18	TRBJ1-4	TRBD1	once	TGTGCCAGCTCACCACCGGGGACAGGGGTAAAACTGTTTTTT	CASSPPGTGVKLFF
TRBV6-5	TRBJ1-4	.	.	TGTGCCAGCATCGGGGACAATCGGGAAAAACTGTTTTTT	CASIGDNREKLFF
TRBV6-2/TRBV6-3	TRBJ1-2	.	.	TGTGCCAGCAGCAGAGACTCGGGGGGCTACACCTTC	CASSRDSGGYTF
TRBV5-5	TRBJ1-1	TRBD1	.	TGTGCCAGCAGCGGGGACAGGGGAACTGAAGCTTTCTTT	CASSGDRGTEAFF
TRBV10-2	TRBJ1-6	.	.	TGCGCCAGCAGTGAGGGCGGCAATAATTCACCCCTCCACTTT	CASSEGGNNSPLHF
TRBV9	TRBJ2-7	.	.	TGTGCCAGCAGCGTAGGCCCGGGGTCGGGTTACGAGCAGTACTTC	CASSVGPGSGYEQYF
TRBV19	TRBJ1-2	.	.	TGTGCCAGTAGCCCAGGCGGGGCGGGCTATGGCTACACCTTC	CASSPGGAGYGYTF
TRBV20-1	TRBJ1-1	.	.	TGCAGTGCTAGTCACCTCCCAGGGGCGACAGGACCCCCGGTGGACACTGAAGCTTTCTTT	CSASHLPGATGPPVDTEAFF